This T cell receptor (beta chain) was sequenced for a study of early T cells in non-severe SARS-CoV-2 infection. Study-wide results and caveats: Missing private and CD4 specificities, VDJdb matching favored anti-spike CD8 responses.

This clonotype was counted between two and nine times. The antigen remains unidentified. The germline V gene has CDR1 SGDLS and CDR2 YYNGEE. The CDR3 consists of 11 residues. Trimming removed 9 bases from V and 5 bases from J, with 9 bases in between. One entry per CDR3 protein, called by TCRdb with MiXCR from the 5' RACE reads. The table records some 96,000 distinct CDR3 sequences, approximately 15% of them present only once. This TCR came from an adult who was a healthcare worker with PCR-confirmed SARS-CoV-2 infection or an uninfected control (not recorded which). V is TRBV9 and J is TRBJ2-1; the D is unclear. Material for sequencing was whole blood. Here the CDR3 reads CATYYHNEQFF. CDR3 nucleotide sequence: TGTGCCACCTACTACCACAATGAGCAGTTCTTC.